Each of the 31 T cell receptor beta chains below was sequenced from the same sample in a study of response to subunit inactivated influenza vaccine. TCRdb re-analysed the RT-PCR reads in MiXCR, keeping a single row per CDR3 protein. This sample has about 650,000 distinct CDR3 sequences; 12% to 15% occur once, and the top ten carry less than 8.5%. This material consisted of PBMCs from blood, taken 14 to 15 days before vaccination. The origin of the receptors is a man aged 45-65 years who received an inactivated influenza vaccine.

The chain is built from TRBV5-1 and TRBJ2-5; tentative D call: TRBD1 (5 bases). In germline, CDR1 is SGHRS, CDR2 YFSETQ. The CDR3 consists of 16 residues. Trimming cost V 0 bases and J 3 bases, with 15 bases left between them. The CDR3 DNA sequence: TGCGCCAGCAGCTTGGGGATGGGGCGCTCAAAAGAGACCCAGTACTTC. Translation gives CASSLGMGRSKETQYF. Together with reference TRBV5-1 and TRBJ2-5, the CDR3 gives the full variable domain: KAGVTQTPRYLIKTRGQQVTLSCSPISGHRSVSWYQQTPGQGLQFLFEYFSETQRNKGNFPGRFSGRQFSNSRSEMNVSTLELGDSALYLCASSLGMGRSKETQYFGPGTRLLVL.

This clonotype was counted only a few times. V is TRBV7-2 and J is TRBJ2-1; 7 bases are shared with TRBD1. V dropped 5 bases and J dropped 6; count of bases not matched to a gene: 4. Germline V lookup: CDR1 SGHTA, CDR2 FQGNSA. The CDR3 is 13 residues long. CDR3 sequence (DNA): TGTGCCAGCAGCCACAGGGGTCGCAATGAGCAGTTCTTC. This gives the protein CASSHRGRNEQFF.

The chain joins TRBV2 to TRBJ2-1; 8 nucleotides agree with TRBD2. CDR3 length: 14 amino acids. Germline lookup yields CDR1 SNHLY and CDR2 FYNNEI. After removal of 11 bases from V and 2 bases from J, the junction contained 8 bases not matched to a gene. The CDR3 nucleotides read TGTGCCTGCAAACGGGGGGGCCCCTACAATGAGCAGTTCTTC. Its translation: CACKRGGPYNEQFF.

The V call is TRBV28, the J call TRBJ1-2, with D maybe TRBD1 (5 bases). V was cut by 1 base and J by 5 bases, with 14 bases left in between. CDR1 and CDR2 from the germline V gene are MDHEN and SYDVKM. This CDR3 has 15 amino acids. This CDR3 is CASSLLVGAEYGYTF. DNA for the CDR3: TGTGCCAGCAGTTTATTGGTTGGGGCAGAGTATGGCTACACCTTC.

This sequence joins TRBV5-1 and TRBJ2-7, with 9 bases identical to TRBD1. Trimming removed 0 bases from V and 0 bases from J; junction bases left unmatched: 4. Germline CDR1 and CDR2: SGHRS and YFSETQ. The CDR3 covers 16 residues. CDR3 bases: TGCGCCAGCAGCTTGGTGGGGACAGGGTCCTCCTACGAGCAGTACTTC. This codes for CASSLVGTGSSYEQYF. The complete variable domain, with remaining parts taken from reference TRBV5-1 and TRBJ2-7, reads KAGVTQTPRYLIKTRGQQVTLSCSPISGHRSVSWYQQTPGQGLQFLFEYFSETQRNKGNFPGRFSGRQFSNSRSEMNVSTLELGDSALYLCASSLVGTGSSYEQYFGPGTRLTVT.

This clonotype was recorded at least ten times. The chain has TRBV20-1 and TRBJ2-2; no firm D call. The CDR3 is 13 amino acids. V lost 3 bases and J lost 0, with 5 bases in between. Germline V CDR1 and CDR2: DFQATT, SNEGSKA (reference sequence). As DNA, the CDR3 is TGCAGTGCTAGGGGCTCGAACACCGGGGAGCTGTTTTTT. Its translation: CSARGSNTGELFF.

V and J are TRBV5-1 and TRBJ2-3, with D perhaps assigned TRBD1 or TRBD2 (5 bases each). The CDR3 consists of 15 residues. Trimming took 0 bases from V and 2 from J, leaving 10 bases between them. From germline, CDR1 is SGHRS and CDR2 YFSETQ. CDR3 in DNA: TGCGCCAGCAGCTTGGAGGGACCAAACACAGATACGCAGTATTTT. It codes for CASSLEGPNTDTQYF.

This clonotype has ten or more counts. The rearrangement links TRBV5-1 to TRBJ2-5; TRBD1 might be the D (5 bases). Trimming removed 0 bases at V and 8 bases at J, with 17 bases between. Looked up from germline, CDR1 is SGHRS and CDR2 is YFSETQ. The CDR3 is made up of 15 amino acids. CDR3 region: CASSLEGQVKYTQYF. CDR3 coding DNA: TGCGCCAGCAGCTTGGAGGGGCAAGTGAAATATACCCAGTACTTC.

The rearrangement uses TRBV7-2 and TRBJ2-7; a possible D gene is TRBD1 (6 bases). Looked up from germline, CDR1 is SGHTA and CDR2 is FQGNSA. This CDR3 contains 14 residues. V lost 8 bases and J lost 2, with 16 bases in between. Here the CDR3 reads CASRRGNGPYEQYF. Here the CDR3 DNA reads TGTGCCAGCCGAAGGGGGAATGGGCCCTACGAGCAGTACTTC.

The table lists this clonotype with many counts. V usage is TRBV5-1 and J usage is TRBJ2-3; 12 bases match TRBD2. The length of the CDR3 is 17 residues. Germline-derived CDR1 and CDR2 are SGHRS and YFSETQ. V lost 0 bases to trimming and J lost 3 bases; unmatched junction nucleotides: 5. The CDR3 here is CASSLDPTSGGTDTQYF. CDR3 DNA sequence: TGCGCCAGCAGCTTGGATCCGACTAGCGGGGGTACAGATACGCAGTATTTT.

This clonotype has more than one count but fewer than ten. V gene TRBV5-1 combines with J gene TRBJ2-7; 9 positions match TRBD2. J was trimmed by 1 base and V by 7 bases; bases with no gene match: 9. This CDR3 is built from 15 residues. From germline, CDR1 is SGHRS and CDR2 YFSETQ. CDR3 bases: TGCGCCAGCCGTCCTAGCGGGGCCGGGTCCTACGAGCAGTACTTC. Its translation is CASRPSGAGSYEQYF.

Only a few counts were recorded for this clonotype. The chain is built from TRBV20-1 and TRBJ2-1; D gene unclear. The CDR3 contains 11 residues. Trimming removed 2 bases from V and 10 bases from J, with 9 bases in between. Germline V gene lookup returns CDR1 DFQATT and CDR2 SNEGSKA (reference sequence). CDR3 in amino acids: CSARNHPEQFF. In DNA form, the CDR3 reads TGCAGTGCTAGAAACCATCCCGAGCAGTTCTTC.

This clonotype was detected only a few times. The chain carries TRBV28 and TRBJ2-7; maybe TRBD2 (6 bases). Trimming stripped 6 bases from V and 2 bases from J, with 8 bases between. From germline, CDR1 is MDHEN and CDR2 SYDVKM. CDR3 length: 12 residues. The CDR3 spells CASRSSAYEQYF. The DNA for the CDR3 is TGTGCCAGCAGATCTAGCGCCTACGAGCAGTACTTC. The variable domain in full, completed from reference TRBV28 and TRBJ2-7, reads DVKVTQSSRYLVKRTGEKVFLECVQDMDHENMFWYRQDPGLGLRLIYFSYDVKMKEKGDIPEGYSVSREKKERFSLILESASTNQTSMYLCASRSSAYEQYFGPGTRLTVT.

This clonotype occurred a few times. The gene calls are TRBV20-1 and TRBJ2-1, with 10 positions matching TRBD2. The germline V gene has CDR1 DFQATT and CDR2 SNEGSKA (reference sequence). This CDR3 spans 17 amino acids. Trimming took 6 bases from V and 0 from J; bases not matched to a gene: 11. The CDR3 nucleotides are TGCAGTGCCTGGGAGCTAGCGGGGGCTAGCTCCTACAATGAGCAGTTCTTC. It specifies CSAWELAGASSYNEQFF.

The table lists this clonotype with a few counts. V gene TRBV6-2 or TRBV6-3 combines with J gene TRBJ2-1; the D is unclear. The CDR3 is 14 residues long. The germline V gene has CDR1 MNHEY and CDR2 SVGEGT. V was clipped by 3 bases and J by 4 bases, with 10 bases between them. For the CDR3, the DNA is TGTGCCAGCAGTTATCTGAACAGTTACAATGAGCAGTTCTTC. Protein: CASSYLNSYNEQFF.

This clonotype occurred a few times. V is TRBV6-2 or TRBV6-3 and J is TRBJ1-2; 7 bases agree with TRBD1. The CDR3 runs 12 residues. The germline gives CDR1 MNHEY, CDR2 SVGEGT. J gave up 4 bases and V 5 bases, and 1 base lay outside the gene matches. In DNA, the CDR3 is TGTGCCAGCAGTACAGGGGCCTATGGCTACACCTTC. Residues: CASSTGAYGYTF.

This chain uses TRBV6-5 with TRBJ2-5; 9 bases align to TRBD1. After removal of 2 bases from V and 9 bases from J, the junction contained 10 bases not matched to a gene. There are 15 residues in the CDR3. CDR1 is MNHEY, CDR2 SVGAGI, per germline. The CDR3: CASSYATGGRDSQYF. The CDR3 DNA is TGTGCCAGCAGTTACGCGACAGGGGGTCGAGACTCCCAGTACTTC.

The chain has TRBV20-1 and TRBJ2-3; D not resolved. The CDR3 covers 12 residues. The germline V and J ends were trimmed by 0 bases and 6 bases, with 7 bases remaining between them. The germline gives CDR1 DFQATT, CDR2 SNEGSKA (reference sequence). The DNA of the CDR3 is TGCAGTGCTAGAGAAGGGTCTGATACGCAGTATTTT. It translates to CSAREGSDTQYF.

The chain links TRBV10-3 to TRBJ2-7; D tentatively reads TRBD1 or TRBD2 (7 bases each). The CDR3 runs to 15 residues. V dropped 6 bases and J dropped 4 bases, with 19 bases sitting between them. From germline, CDR1 is ENHRY and CDR2 SYGVKD. The CDR3 DNA reads TGTGCCATCAGGGATCAGGGGGGGGCGGGGTACGAGCAGTACTTC. Its translation is CAIRDQGGAGYEQYF.

J is TRBJ2-3 and V is TRBV19; D is uncertain. This CDR3 comprises 13 residues. V lost 7 bases, J lost 0 bases, and 8 bases lay in between. Germline V gene lookup returns CDR1 LNHDA and CDR2 SQIVND (reference sequence). DNA for the CDR3: TGTGCCAGTACCTGGGCTAGCACAGATACGCAGTATTTT. This gives the protein CASTWASTDTQYF.

The chain couples TRBV4-3 to TRBJ1-1; a possible D gene is TRBD1 (5 bases). Germline CDR1 and CDR2: LGHNA and YSLEER. V was clipped by 3 bases and J by 6 bases, with 11 bases between them. This CDR3 is built from 13 residues. The CDR3 sequence is CASSHPGRPEAFF. The CDR3, as DNA: TGCGCCAGCAGCCACCCGGGACGCCCTGAAGCTTTCTTT.

This clonotype came up a few times. The chain uses TRBV6-5 and TRBJ2-5; D is ambiguous. Per the germline V gene, CDR1 is MNHEY and CDR2 is SVGAGI. CDR3 length: 11 residues. V shed 7 bases and J shed 6 bases, with 9 bases lying between them. CDR3 coding DNA: TGTGCCAGCACCCTACACCAGACCCAGTACTTC. It specifies CASTLHQTQYF.

Only a few counts were recorded for this clonotype. V and J are TRBV2 and TRBJ2-3; tentative D call: TRBD1 (5 bases). V lost 4 bases and J 0 bases, leaving 11 bases between the germline ends. Germline V gene lookup returns CDR1 SNHLY and CDR2 FYNNEI. The CDR3 consists of 15 residues. The CDR3 loop reads CASSGGAYSTDTQYF. DNA of the CDR3: TGTGCCAGCAGTGGTGGGGCATACAGCACAGATACGCAGTATTTT.

V is TRBV4-3 and J is TRBJ2-3; 11 nucleotides align to TRBD2. This CDR3 has 20 amino acids. The V segment lost 0 bases and the J segment 1 base; nucleotides outside the gene matches: 12. From germline, CDR1 is LGHNA and CDR2 YSLEER. Written as DNA, the CDR3 is TGCGCCAGCAGCCAAGATTCCCTAGCGGGGGGCCCCCCCCGCACAGATACGCAGTATTTT. Its translation is CASSQDSLAGGPPRTDTQYF.

This clonotype occurred a few times. The chain is built from TRBV4-3 and TRBJ2-4; D unresolved. Germline V CDR1 and CDR2: LGHNA, YSLEER. The CDR3 is made up of 15 amino acids. V lost 2 bases and J 7 bases, leaving 15 bases between the germline ends. Here the CDR3 reads CASSQLASGVNIQYF. The CDR3 DNA reads as TGCGCCAGCAGCCAATTGGCTAGTGGGGTGAACATTCAGTACTTC.

This clonotype was counted a few times. The chain has TRBV6-2 or TRBV6-3 and TRBJ1-2; weak D call: TRBD1 (5 bases). CDR1 MNHEY and CDR2 SVGEGT come from the germline V gene. The CDR3 contains 15 residues. V lost 5 bases and J lost 3, with 16 bases in between. The CDR3 DNA reads TGTGCCAGCAGTACCCCATCCGGGGCCCACTATGGCTACACCTTC. It is translated as CASSTPSGAHYGYTF.

The table lists this clonotype with a few counts. The V call is TRBV14, the J call TRBJ2-1; 8 bases agree with TRBD2. Germline CDR1 and CDR2: SGHDN and FVKESK. J was trimmed by 6 bases and V by 1 base; bases with no gene match: 2. CDR3 length: 14 residues. CDR3 amino acids: CASSQAGGLNEQFF. In nucleotides, the CDR3 is TGTGCCAGCAGCCAAGCGGGGGGGCTCAATGAGCAGTTCTTC.

The chain links TRBV7-8 to TRBJ1-1; no reliable D call. V lost 1 base to trimming and J lost 6 bases, with 9 bases between them. The germline CDR1 and CDR2 sequences are SGHVS and FQNEAQ. The CDR3 runs to 13 residues. The CDR3 DNA is TGTGCCAGCAGCTTAGACCAAGCCGCTGAAGCTTTCTTT. It specifies CASSLDQAAEAFF.

This clonotype was picked up a small number of times. The chain recombines TRBV29-1 with TRBJ2-5, with D hard to call. The CDR3 length is 13 residues. Germline V lookup: CDR1 SQVTM, CDR2 ANQGSEA. The V gene lost 3 bases and the J gene lost 1 base, with 9 bases spanning the gap. CDR3 sequence: CSVERQSQETQYF. In DNA, the CDR3 is TGCAGCGTTGAGCGGCAGAGCCAAGAGACCCAGTACTTC.

V usage is TRBV7-3 and J usage is TRBJ2-3, with D perhaps TRBD2 (6 bases). V gave up 2 bases and J gave up 1 base, with 19 bases separating them. This CDR3 region has 18 residues. Germline lookup yields CDR1 SGHTA and CDR2 FQGTGA. The CDR3 protein is CASSLRGFARAGTDTQYF. CDR3 DNA sequence: TGTGCCAGCAGCTTACGGGGGTTTGCGCGTGCAGGCACAGATACGCAGTATTTT.

This chain joins TRBV28 and TRBJ2-2, with 12 bases matching TRBD2. The CDR3 contains 17 residues. With V trimmed by 2 bases and J by 7 bases, 8 bases remained unmatched. The germline gives CDR1 MDHEN, CDR2 SYDVKM. The CDR3 nucleotides read TGTGCCAGCAGTTTACCTGGACTAGCGGGGCGAATCGGGGAGCTGTTTTTT. It translates to CASSLPGLAGRIGELFF. The full variable domain, completed using reference TRBV28 and TRBJ2-2, is DVKVTQSSRYLVKRTGEKVFLECVQDMDHENMFWYRQDPGLGLRLIYFSYDVKMKEKGDIPEGYSVSREKKERFSLILESASTNQTSMYLCASSLPGLAGRIGELFFGEGSRLTVL.